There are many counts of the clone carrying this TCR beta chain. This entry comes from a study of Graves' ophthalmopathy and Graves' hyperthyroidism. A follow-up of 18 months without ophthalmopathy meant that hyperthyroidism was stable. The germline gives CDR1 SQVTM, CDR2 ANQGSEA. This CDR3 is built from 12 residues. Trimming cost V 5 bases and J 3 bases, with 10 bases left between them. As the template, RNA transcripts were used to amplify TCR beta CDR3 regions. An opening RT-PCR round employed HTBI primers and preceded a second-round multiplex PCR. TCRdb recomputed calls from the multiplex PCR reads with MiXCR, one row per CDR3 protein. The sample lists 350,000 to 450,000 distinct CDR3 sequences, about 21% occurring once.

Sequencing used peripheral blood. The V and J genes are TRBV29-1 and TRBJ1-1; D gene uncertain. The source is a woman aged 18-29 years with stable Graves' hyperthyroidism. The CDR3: CSVKGTYTEAFF. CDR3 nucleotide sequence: TGCAGCGTTAAAGGTACCTACACTGAAGCTTTCTTT.